The 7 T cell receptor beta chains presented below share a single source sample, sequenced in a study of regulatory T cells in long-lasting Graves disease. The time point denotes: newly diagnosed GD, antithyroid drugs for less than 3 months. Construction of the TCR library relied on RNA isolated from PBMCs. With iRepertoire HTBI primers and Arm-PCR of CDR3 regions, TCR beta libraries were built. In TCRdb, the multiplex PCR reads were re-called with MiXCR into one record per CDR3 protein. The data show 420,000 or so distinct CDR3 sequences, roughly 17% seen once. These data were also filed under a second study, of T cells in Graves' hyperthyroidism and ophthalmopathy.

The sample here was peripheral blood mononuclear cells (PBMCs), taken at new diagnosis, from a patient treated with antithyroid drugs. The source of these receptors is a woman aged 18-30 years with Graves disease.

This clonotype was seen at least ten times. The chain recombines TRBV27 with TRBJ2-7; TRBD1 is a possible D gene (6 bases). Trimming left V 5 bases short and J 4 bases short, with 12 bases between. Germline V gene lookup returns CDR1 MNHEY and CDR2 SMNVEV (reference sequence). The CDR3 is 13 amino acids. The DNA of the CDR3 is TGTGCCAGCAGTCAAAAACAGGGTTACGAGCAGTACTTC. Translated: CASSQKQGYEQYF.

The sample holds many counts of this clonotype. The chain recombines TRBV7-9 with TRBJ2-5; 9 bases align to TRBD1. CDR3 length: 14 residues. The V and J ends lost 5 bases and 5 bases, in that order; junction bases with no gene match: 6. Germline V gives CDR1 SEHNR, CDR2 FQNEAQ (reference sequence). CDR3 loop: CASSRYTGGETQYF. CDR3 nucleotides: TGTGCCAGCAGCCGCTATACAGGGGGCGAGACCCAGTACTTC.

This clonotype was detected a few times. This chain uses TRBV4-1 with TRBJ2-2; no clear D gene. The CDR3 length is 12 residues. Deletions cut 4 bases from V and 5 bases from J, with 5 bases between. Per germline, CDR1 MGHRA and CDR2 YSYEKL. The CDR3 spells CASSPPTGELFF. CDR3 in DNA: TGCGCCAGCAGCCCGCCGACCGGGGAGCTGTTTTTT.

This clonotype was found many times. V usage is TRBV28 and J usage is TRBJ1-2, with a tentative D call TRBD1 (5 bases). Germline CDR1 is MDHEN and CDR2 is SYDVKM. The V end was cut by 1 base, the J end by 4 bases, with 10 bases between. The CDR3 consists of 14 residues. The CDR3 here is CASSLSGTGYGYTF. The CDR3 DNA is TGTGCCAGCAGTTTATCCGGGACGGGCTATGGCTACACCTTC.

The chain employs TRBV25-1 and TRBJ2-7; 10 nucleotides line up with TRBD2. This CDR3 region has 14 residues. J was trimmed by 3 bases and V by 7 bases; bases with no gene match: 6. From germline, CDR1 is MGHDK and CDR2 SYGVNS. CDR3 bases: TGTGCCAGCACTCTAGCGGGAGAGGTCTACGAGCAGTACTTC. It specifies CASTLAGEVYEQYF.

This clonotype has a handful of counts. This chain uses TRBV19 with TRBJ2-7, with unresolved D. Trimming removed 5 bases at V and 5 bases at J, with 19 bases between. CDR1 LNHDA and CDR2 SQIVND come from the germline V gene (reference sequence). The CDR3 sequence is 15 residues long. The CDR3 sequence is CASSGVSSRSHEQYF. CDR3 coding DNA: TGTGCCAGTAGTGGAGTAAGCTCTCGCAGCCACGAGCAGTACTTC.

This chain links TRBV4-1 with TRBJ1-3; no clear D. CDR1 and CDR2 (germline): MGHRA, YSYEKL. V dropped 5 bases and J dropped 8 bases, with 25 bases sitting between them. The CDR3 extends over 17 amino acids. The CDR3 nucleotides read TGCGCCAGCAGCTCCCGGGCCATCATATCCTATCGGGACACCATATATTTT. Translating gives CASSSRAIISYRDTIYF.